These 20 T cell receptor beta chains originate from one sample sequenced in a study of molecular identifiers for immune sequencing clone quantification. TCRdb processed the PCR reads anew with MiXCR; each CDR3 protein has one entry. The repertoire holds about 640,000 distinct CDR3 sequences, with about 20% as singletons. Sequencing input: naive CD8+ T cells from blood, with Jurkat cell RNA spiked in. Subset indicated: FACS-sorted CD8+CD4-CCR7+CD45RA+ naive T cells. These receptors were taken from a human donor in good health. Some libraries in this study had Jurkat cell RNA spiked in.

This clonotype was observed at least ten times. The CDR3, as DNA: TGTGCCAGCAGCTCTCTAGCGGGGGGGCGTCTCGGCACCGGGGAGCTGTTTTTT. It encodes CASSSLAGGRLGTGELFF. The chain combines TRBV13 with TRBJ2-2, with TRBD2 matching 12 bases. V gave up 4 bases and J gave up 4 bases; unmatched junction bases: 10. Germline V lookup: CDR1 PRHDT, CDR2 FYEKMQ (reference sequence). This CDR3 comprises 18 residues. Drawing the rest from reference TRBV13 and TRBJ2-2, the complete variable domain is AAGVIQSPRHLIKEKRETATLKCYPIPRHDTVYWYQQGPGQDPQFLISFYEKMQSDKGSIPDRFSAQQFSDYHSELNMSSLELGDSALYFCASSSLAGGRLGTGELFFGEGSRLTVL.

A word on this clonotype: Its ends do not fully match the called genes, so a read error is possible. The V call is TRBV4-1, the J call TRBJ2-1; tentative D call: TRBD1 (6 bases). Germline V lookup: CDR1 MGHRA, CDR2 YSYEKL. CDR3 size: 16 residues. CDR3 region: CASGQEALVGAEEQFF. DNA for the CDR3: TGCGCCAGCGGCCAGGAAGCACTAGTGGGGGCTGAAGAGCAGTTCTTC.

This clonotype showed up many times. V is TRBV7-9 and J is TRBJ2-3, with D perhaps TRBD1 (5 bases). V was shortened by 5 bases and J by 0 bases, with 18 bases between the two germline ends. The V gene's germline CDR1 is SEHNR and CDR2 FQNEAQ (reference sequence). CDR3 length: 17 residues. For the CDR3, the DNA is TGTGCCAGCAGCGCAGTGCTAGGGGTTTCTAGCACAGATACGCAGTATTTT. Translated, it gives CASSAVLGVSSTDTQYF.

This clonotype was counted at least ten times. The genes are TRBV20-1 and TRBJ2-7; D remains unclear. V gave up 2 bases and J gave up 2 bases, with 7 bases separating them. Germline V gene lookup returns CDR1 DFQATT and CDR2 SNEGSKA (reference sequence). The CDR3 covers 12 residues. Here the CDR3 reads CSARFETYEQYF. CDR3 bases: TGCAGTGCTAGATTTGAGACCTACGAGCAGTACTTC.

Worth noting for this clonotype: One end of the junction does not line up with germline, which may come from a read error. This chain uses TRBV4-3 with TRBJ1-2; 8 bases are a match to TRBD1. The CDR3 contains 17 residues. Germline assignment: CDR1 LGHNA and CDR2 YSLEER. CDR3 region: CASGQERDRPLPYGYTF. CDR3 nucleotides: TGCGCCAGCGGCCAAGAAAGGGACAGGCCTCTTCCCTATGGCTACACCTTC.

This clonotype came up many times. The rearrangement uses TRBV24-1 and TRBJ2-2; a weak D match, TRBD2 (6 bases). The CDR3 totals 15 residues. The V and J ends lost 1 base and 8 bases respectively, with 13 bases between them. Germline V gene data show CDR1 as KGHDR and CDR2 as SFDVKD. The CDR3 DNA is TGTGCCACCAGTGATTTCGGACTACCATCTGGGGAGCTGTTTTTT. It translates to CATSDFGLPSGELFF.

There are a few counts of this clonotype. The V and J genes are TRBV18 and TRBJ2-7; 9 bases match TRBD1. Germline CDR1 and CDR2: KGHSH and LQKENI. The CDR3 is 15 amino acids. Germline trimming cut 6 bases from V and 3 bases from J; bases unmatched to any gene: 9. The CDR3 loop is CASSDSGQGFYEQYF. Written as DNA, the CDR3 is TGTGCCAGCTCTGATTCTGGACAGGGGTTCTACGAGCAGTACTTC.

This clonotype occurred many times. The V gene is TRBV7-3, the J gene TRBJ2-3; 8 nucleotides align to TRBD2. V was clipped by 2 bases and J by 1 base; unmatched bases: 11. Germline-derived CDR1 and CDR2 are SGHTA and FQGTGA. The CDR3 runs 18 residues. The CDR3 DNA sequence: TGTGCCAGCAGCTTAGAGGTCTGGCGGGAGGATGGCACAGATACGCAGTATTTT. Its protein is CASSLEVWREDGTDTQYF.

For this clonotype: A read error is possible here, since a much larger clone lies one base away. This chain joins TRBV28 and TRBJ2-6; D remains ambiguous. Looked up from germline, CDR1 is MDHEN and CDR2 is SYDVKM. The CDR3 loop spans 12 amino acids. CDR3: CASSDGVNVLTF. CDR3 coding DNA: TGTGCCAGCAGTGATGGGGTCAACGTCCTGACTTTC.

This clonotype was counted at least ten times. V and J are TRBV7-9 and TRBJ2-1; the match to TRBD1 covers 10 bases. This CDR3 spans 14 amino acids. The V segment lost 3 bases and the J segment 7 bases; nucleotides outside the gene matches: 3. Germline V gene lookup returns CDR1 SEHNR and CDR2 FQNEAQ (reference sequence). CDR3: CASSLGQGRNEQFF. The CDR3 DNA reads TGTGCCAGCAGCTTGGGACAGGGGAGGAATGAGCAGTTCTTC. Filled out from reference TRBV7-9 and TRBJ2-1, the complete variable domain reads DTGVSQNPRHKITKRGQNVTFRCDPISEHNRLYWYRQTLGQGPEFLTYFQNEAQLEKSRLLSDRFSAERPKGSFSTLEIQRTEQGDSAMYLCASSLGQGRNEQFFGPGTRLTVL.

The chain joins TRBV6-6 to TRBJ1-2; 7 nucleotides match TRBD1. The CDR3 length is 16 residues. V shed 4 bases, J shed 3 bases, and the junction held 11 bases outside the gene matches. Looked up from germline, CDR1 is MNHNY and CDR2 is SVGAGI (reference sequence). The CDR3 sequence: CASSWTLTGPDYGYTF. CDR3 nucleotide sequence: TGTGCCAGCAGTTGGACCTTGACAGGGCCCGACTATGGCTACACCTTC.

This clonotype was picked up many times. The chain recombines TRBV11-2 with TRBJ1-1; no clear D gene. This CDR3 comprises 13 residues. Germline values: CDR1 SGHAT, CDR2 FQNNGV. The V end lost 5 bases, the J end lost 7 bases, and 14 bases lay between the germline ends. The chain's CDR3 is CASSRTDGNEAFF. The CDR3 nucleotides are TGTGCCAGCAGCAGGACCGACGGCAATGAAGCTTTCTTT.

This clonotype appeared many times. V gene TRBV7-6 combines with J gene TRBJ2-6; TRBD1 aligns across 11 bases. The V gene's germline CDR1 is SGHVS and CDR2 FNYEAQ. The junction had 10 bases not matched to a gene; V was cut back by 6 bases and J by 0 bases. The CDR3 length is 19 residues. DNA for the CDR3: TGTGCCAGCAGAAGGACAGGGGGCTCCCGCTACTCTGGGGCCAACGTCCTGACTTTC. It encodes CASRRTGGSRYSGANVLTF.

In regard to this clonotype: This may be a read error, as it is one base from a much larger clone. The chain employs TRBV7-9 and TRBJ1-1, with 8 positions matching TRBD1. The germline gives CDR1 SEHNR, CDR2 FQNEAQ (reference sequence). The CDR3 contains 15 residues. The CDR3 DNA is TGTGCCAGCGGCTTACTTCAGGGGGCTGAAACTGAAGCTTTCTTT. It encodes CASGLLQGAETEAFF. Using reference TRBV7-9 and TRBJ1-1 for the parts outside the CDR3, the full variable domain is DTGVSQNPRHKITKRGQNVTFRCDPISEHNRLYWYRQTLGQGPEFLTYFQNEAQLEKSRLLSDRFSAERPKGSFSTLEIQRTEQGDSAMYLCASGLLQGAETEAFFGQGTRLTVV.

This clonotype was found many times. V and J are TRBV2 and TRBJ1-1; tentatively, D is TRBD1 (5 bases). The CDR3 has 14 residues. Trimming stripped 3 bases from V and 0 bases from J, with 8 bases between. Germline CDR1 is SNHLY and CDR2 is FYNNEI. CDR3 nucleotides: TGTGCCAGCAGTGAGGGGCATCTGAACACTGAAGCTTTCTTT. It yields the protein CASSEGHLNTEAFF. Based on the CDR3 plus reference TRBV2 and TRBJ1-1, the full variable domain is EPEVTQTPSHQVTQMGQEVILRCVPISNHLYFYWYRQILGQKVEFLVSFYNNEISEKSEIFDDQFSVERPDGSNFTLKIRSTKLEDSAMYFCASSEGHLNTEAFFGQGTRLTVV.

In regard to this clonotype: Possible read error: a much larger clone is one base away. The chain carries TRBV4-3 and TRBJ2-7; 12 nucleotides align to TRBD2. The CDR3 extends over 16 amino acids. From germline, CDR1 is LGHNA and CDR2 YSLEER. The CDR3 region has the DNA TGCGCCAGCAGCCAGGGGGCCGGGACTAGCGGGTACGAGCTGTACTTC. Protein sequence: CASSQGAGTSGYELYF.

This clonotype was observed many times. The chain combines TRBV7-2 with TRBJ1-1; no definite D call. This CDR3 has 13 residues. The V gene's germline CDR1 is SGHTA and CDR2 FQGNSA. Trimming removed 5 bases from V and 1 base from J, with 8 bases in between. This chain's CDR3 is CASSPLGNTEAFF. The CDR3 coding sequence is TGTGCCAGCAGCCCACTGGGGAACACTGAAGCTTTCTTT.

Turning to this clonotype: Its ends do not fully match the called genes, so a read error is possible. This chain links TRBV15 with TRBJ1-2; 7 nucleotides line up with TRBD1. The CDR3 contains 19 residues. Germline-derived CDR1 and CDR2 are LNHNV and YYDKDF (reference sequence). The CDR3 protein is CATSRDRGLDPKANHGYTF. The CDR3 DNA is TGTGCCACCAGCAGAGATAGGGGGCTCGACCCTAAAGCTAACCATGGCTACACCTTC.

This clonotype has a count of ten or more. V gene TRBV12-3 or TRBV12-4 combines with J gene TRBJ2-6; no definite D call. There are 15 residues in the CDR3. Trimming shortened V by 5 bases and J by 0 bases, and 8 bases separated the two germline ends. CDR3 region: CASSKTPSGANVLTF. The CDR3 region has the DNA TGTGCCAGCAGTAAGACCCCCTCTGGGGCCAACGTCCTGACTTTC.

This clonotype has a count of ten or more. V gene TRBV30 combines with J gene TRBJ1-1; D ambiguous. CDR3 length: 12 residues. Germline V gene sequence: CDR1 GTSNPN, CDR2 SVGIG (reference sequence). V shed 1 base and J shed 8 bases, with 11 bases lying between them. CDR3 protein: CAWSDLAVEAFF. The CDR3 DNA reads TGTGCCTGGAGTGACTTGGCAGTAGAAGCTTTCTTT.